This T cell receptor beta chain was sequenced for a study of blood T cell repertoires in COVID-19. In the study overall: There were acute and convalescent COVID-19 samples, and they came from the United States, Italy and Spain. PBMCs, B-cell-depleted T cells, or T cells were the source of the cDNA or gDNA that made up the material.

Original data processing: Counts of nucleated cells, estimated from reference gene primer amplification, were obtained. The table came from immunoSEQ multiplex PCR; TCRdb's copy has only in-frame clones and leaves some out. The DNA was the basis for D and trimming; V, J and clone size are from that table. The table lists around 170,000 clones, around 67% of them singletons. This clone was observed a handful of times. The CDR3 extends over 15 amino acids. The V gene end was trimmed by 4 bases and the J gene end by 9 bases; junction bases not matched to a gene: 12. Germline assignment: CDR1 SEHNR and CDR2 FQNEAQ (reference sequence).

Specimen: peripheral blood. The chain links TRBV7-9 to TRBJ1-5, with 7 bases that match TRBD1. The clonotype was recovered from a woman aged 80 or over with acute or convalescent COVID-19. CDR3 in DNA: TGTGCCAGCAGCTCAGGGGCACAGGGGATGCTGCCCCAGCATTTT. Translation: CASSSGAQGMLPQHF.